The rows below give T cell receptor beta chains drawn from one sample of a study of blood T cell repertoires in COVID-19. Assay: immunoSEQ multiplex PCR; the TCRdb copy retains only in-frame clones and omits some. The sample lists 170,000 or so clones, 90% occurring once. Sequencing was done on a sample of peripheral blood. These TCRs come from a man in his fifties with acute or convalescent COVID-19. CDR3s leave out the opening cysteine and the closing phenylalanine or tryptophan.

ASSRGPSYNSPLH TRBV7-9
ATSDSSRGYNQPQH TRBV24-1
ASSFMAAETQY TRBV5-6
ASSSDRVIRVGYT TRBV6-6
ASSTIPGDRGHQPQH TRBV19
ASSFGLARHNEQF TRBV7-9
ASSLGAANEKLF TRBV28
ASSEREVGTGELF TRBV11-2
ASNQGGTEAF TRBV28
ASSPRDRVGNSPLH TRBV27
ASSRGTSGGSTDTQY TRBV3-1/TRBV3-2
ASSLGQGGDTGELF TRBV6-5
ASSYSRGPYEQY TRBV6-5
ASSPYKDSRQPQH TRBV5-8
ASSFGGGSRELF TRBV27
ASSTTGQINQPQH TRBV6-6
ASSTVEGTQY TRBV7-6
ASSYPSTDTQY TRBV6-6
ASSLKQGSPLH TRBV5-1
ASSLWTAYEQY TRBV5-1
ASSLTSYNEQF TRBV7-3
ASSSQGAGEQF TRBV25-1
AWSDPGTYNEQF TRBV30
ASSLGLEGMMQF TRBV11-2
ASSHKISGTYQETQY TRBV4-1
ASSPFTTKFANEKLF TRBV18
ASSRQGLTYNEQF TRBV7-6
ASNRQGDYGYT TRBV2
ASSLWTGNNQPQH TRBV7-2
ASSESFSGANVLT TRBV25-1
ASSSGHKKETSYNEQF TRBV7-9
ASSLASPGVYEQY TRBV5-5
ASSPRGGQGWADTQY TRBV7-8
ARSLMDAGGRSGNQPQH TRBV5-3
ASSLAGGAGGNTIY TRBV7-2
ASSTGQGKLF TRBV7-9
SVLLGNVGLNTEAF TRBV29-1
SASALAGVFDEQY TRBV20-1
ASSPQPTSTSTDTQY TRBV27
ATSDFRRAGGPREQF TRBV24-1
AWSRSTGNNSPLH TRBV30
ASSTGQGSGNTIY TRBV6-2/TRBV6-3
AISGTSGRRTGELF TRBV10-3
ASSLDREFYGYT TRBV27
ASSLSSGAANSPLH TRBV28
SASRIGGSTDTQY TRBV20-1
ATSRANLRDQPQH TRBV15
ATSRLRGVHNEQF TRBV15
ASSLGGGNEKLF TRBV28
SVDGGTSRYNEQF TRBV29-1
ASSIAPGGAYEQY TRBV19
ASSLVPAGLFREQF TRBV7-9
ASSRGRDINEQF TRBV18
ASSPEGTSGRRGTDTQY TRBV9
AWSSAQGWIMNTEAF TRBV30
ATSDYRGPQH TRBV24-1